These T cell receptor beta chains were read from a single sample in a study of T-cell reconstitution after alpha-beta-depleted transplantation in children. TCRdb processed the PCR reads anew with MiXCR; each CDR3 protein has one entry. The sample consists of some 240,000 distinct CDR3 sequences, 9.7% of them appearing once. The sequences come from PBMCs from the stem cell graft donor, collected from the stem cell graft. Receptors were obtained from a human donor who donated a stem cell graft to a child with SCID. The conserved cysteine and the conserved F or W are not part of the CDR3 here. Each record gives: J gene, D gene, V gene, CDR3 protein. The D gene is left open where the match is weak.

TRBJ2-7 | - | TRBV5-6 | ASSYRSYEQY
TRBJ1-6 | TRBD1 | TRBV27 | ASSRDRLSPLH
TRBJ1-6 | - | TRBV6-1 | ASSEANRRSPLH
TRBJ1-2 | TRBD1 | TRBV28 | ASSLYLDREYSGYT
TRBJ2-3 | - | TRBV10-3 | AIMGLESTDTQY
TRBJ2-1 | - | TRBV29-1 | SVDLFPGAEQF
TRBJ1-1 | TRBD1 | TRBV5-1 | ASSLGHRGGTEAF
TRBJ2-7 | - | TRBV4-1 | ASSQDSTGSYEQY
TRBJ1-1 | - | TRBV20-1 | SAFPGAAFGTEAF
TRBJ1-2 | - | TRBV5-1 | ASSLESANYGYT
TRBJ1-5 | - | TRBV7-6 | ASSSLPDSSNQPQH
TRBJ2-1 | - | TRBV6-2/TRBV6-3 | ASRKTRESNEQF
TRBJ1-4 | - | TRBV9 | ASRSLGPLF
TRBJ2-1 | - | TRBV20-1 | SARTAISSYNEQF
TRBJ1-1 | - | TRBV4-1 | ASSQDMGLLGNTEAF
TRBJ2-3 | TRBD1 | TRBV20-1 | SARSMVGRGIEDTQY
TRBJ2-5 | - | TRBV19 | ASSIGPMGETQY
TRBJ1-5 | - | TRBV18 | ASSPRAEDQPQH
TRBJ1-1 | TRBD1 | TRBV6-1 | ASRVGTALNTEAF
TRBJ2-2 | - | TRBV29-1 | SVEVRNTGELF
TRBJ2-3 | TRBD2 | TRBV9 | ASSAPGGLAGMTDTQY
TRBJ1-3 | - | TRBV7-2 | ASTAGRASGNTIY
TRBJ1-3 | - | TRBV3-1 | ASSQDRGQGLADSGNTIY
TRBJ1-5 | TRBD1 | TRBV5-1 | ASSFDPLGQGNQPQH
TRBJ2-1 | TRBD2 | TRBV6-5 | ASSSPGGRDEQF
TRBJ1-1 | - | TRBV10-3 | AISPGTNTEAF
TRBJ2-6 | TRBD1 | TRBV20-1 | SADRGPSGANVLT
TRBJ1-1 | TRBD1 | TRBV6-2/TRBV6-3 | ASSKDRGAEAF
TRBJ2-2 | - | TRBV7-2 | ASSNRGGSGSGELF